Following are 19 T cell receptor beta chains from one sample sequenced in a study of CD8+ T cells in alopecia areata. Treatment specified: oral pan-JAK inhibitor, 5-10 mg twice daily. After isolation, RNA underwent reverse transcription to generate cDNA as the sequencing template. Profiled with immunoSEQ multiplex PCR; TCRdb holds only in-frame clones, not every one. This sample has 90,000 to 100,000 clones, with roughly three fifths found just once. Sequencing was performed on CD8+ T cells sorted from blood, taken at week 4, from a patient treated with tofacitinib. Receptors originate from a human donor with alopecia areata.

The V call is TRBV29-1, the J call TRBJ2-2; TRBD2 aligns across 14 bases. V lost 6 bases to trimming and J lost 0 bases; unmatched junction nucleotides: 3. In germline, CDR1 is SQVTM, CDR2 ANQGSEA. This CDR3 region has 16 residues. In DNA form, the CDR3 reads TGCAGCGTGCGGGGACTAGCGGGGGCGAACACCGGGGAGCTGTTTTTT. It is translated as CSVRGLAGANTGELFF.

To note about this clone: A far more abundant clone sits one base away, making this likely a read error. The CDR3 is CASSRLSGDETQYF. The CDR3, as DNA: TGCGCCAGCAGCCGACTTAGTGGGGACGAGACCCAGTACTTC. The gene calls are TRBV4-3 and TRBJ2-5; D possibly uses TRBD1 or TRBD2 (5 bases each). Trimming took off 4 bases at V and 5 bases at J, with 14 bases between the two ends. CDR3 length equals 14 residues. Per the germline V gene, CDR1 is LGHNA and CDR2 is YSLEER.

This clone was detected only a few times. The chain employs TRBV21-1 and TRBJ1-5; the table assigns TRBD1, which was not confirmed against the DNA. TRBV21-1 is recorded as a pseudogene. CDR3 length: 16 residues. The CDR3 loop reads CASSPEATGSNQPQHF. As DNA, the CDR3 is TGTGCCAGCAGCCCTGAGGCGACAGGAAGCAATCAGCCCCAGCATTTT.

The genes are TRBV9 and TRBJ2-3, with D perhaps TRBD1 (7 bases). The CDR3 is 15 residues long. The V end was cut by 3 bases, the J end by 2 bases, with 13 bases between. The germline V gene encodes CDR1 SGDLS and CDR2 YYNGEE. The CDR3 reads CASSAGDRSTDTQYF. The CDR3 DNA is TGTGCCAGCAGCGCGGGGGACAGATCCACAGATACGCAGTATTTT.

CDR3 sequence: CASSLTGDQETQYF. CDR3 coding DNA: TGTGCCAGCAGCTTGACAGGGGACCAAGAGACCCAGTACTTC. The V and J genes are TRBV7-9 and TRBJ2-5; 8 bases fit TRBD1. The V gene's germline CDR1 is SEHNR and CDR2 FQNEAQ (reference sequence). The CDR3 is 14 residues long. J was trimmed by 0 bases and V by 3 bases; bases with no gene match: 0.

The rearrangement links TRBV19 to TRBJ2-3, with 9 positions matching TRBD1. This CDR3 contains 14 residues. From germline, CDR1 is LNHDA and CDR2 SQIVND (reference sequence). The J segment lost 2 bases and the V segment lost 10 bases, leaving 7 bases of the junction unmatched. The CDR3 DNA follows: TGTGCCACTACAGGGGGCGCGTCCACAGATACGCAGTATTTT. Translation: CATTGGASTDTQYF.

V usage is TRBV29-1 and J usage is TRBJ2-3; D is perhaps TRBD1 (5 bases). V dropped 3 bases and J dropped 4 bases, with 14 bases sitting between them. In germline, CDR1 is SQVTM, CDR2 ANQGSEA. This CDR3 has 14 residues. The CDR3 DNA sequence: TGCAGCGTTGACCGGCAGGGTATTGCAGATACGCAGTATTTT. Translating it yields CSVDRQGIADTQYF.

The chain is built from TRBV7-9 and TRBJ2-5; 9 bases are a match to TRBD1. This CDR3 has 16 amino acids. Germline lookup yields CDR1 SEHNR and CDR2 FQNEAQ (reference sequence). J gave up 2 bases and V 0 bases, and 4 bases lay outside the gene matches. The CDR3 region is CASSLAFGQGQETQYF. CDR3 nucleotide sequence: TGTGCCAGCAGCTTAGCATTCGGACAGGGGCAAGAGACCCAGTACTTC.

This chain links TRBV29-1 with TRBJ1-1, with TRBD1 matching 9 bases. With V trimmed by 6 bases and J by 4 bases, 3 bases remained unmatched. CDR1 and CDR2 (germline): SQVTM, ANQGSEA. The CDR3 is 12 amino acids. In DNA form, the CDR3 reads TGCAGCGTCCGGACAGGGGCCACTGAAGCTTTCTTT. Protein sequence: CSVRTGATEAFF.

This sequence joins TRBV11-2 and TRBJ2-7; D possibly matches TRBD1 or TRBD2 (5 bases each). Trimming cost V 7 bases and J 0 bases, with 16 bases left between them. Germline-derived CDR1 and CDR2 are SGHAT and FQNNGV. CDR3 length: 15 residues. CDR3 region: CASTPKGTISYEQYF. The CDR3, as DNA: TGTGCCAGCACCCCAAAAGGGACGATCTCCTACGAGCAGTACTTC.

The CDR3: CASSGETGTRPYEQYF. CDR3 nucleotide sequence: TGTGCCAGCAGCGGCGAAACCGGGACTAGACCCTACGAGCAGTACTTC. The chain combines TRBV9 with TRBJ2-7; TRBD2 matches at 8 bases. Germline loops: CDR1 SGDLS, CDR2 YYNGEE. V lost 3 bases to trimming and J lost 2 bases; unmatched junction nucleotides: 10. The CDR3 is 16 residues long.

The chain couples TRBV19 to TRBJ2-1, with 7 positions matching TRBD2. Germline trimming cut 5 bases from V and 8 bases from J; bases unmatched to any gene: 3. CDR1 and CDR2 from the germline V gene are LNHDA and SQIVND (reference sequence). There are 12 residues in the CDR3. As DNA, the CDR3 is TGTGCCAGTAGTCTAGCGGACGATGAGCAGTTCTTC. Translated: CASSLADDEQFF.

CDR3 nucleotide sequence: TGCAGCGTTCCCGTACAGGGAGGAGGAGGCGAGACCCAGTACTTC. It is translated as CSVPVQGGGGETQYF. This rearrangement joins TRBV29-1 to TRBJ2-5; D assignment may be TRBD1 or TRBD2 (6 bases each). The CDR3 is 15 amino acids. CDR1 is SQVTM, CDR2 ANQGSEA, per germline. Between the trimmed V and J ends, which lost 5 bases and 5 bases, there was a span of 21 bases.

This clone was counted at least ten times. The CDR3, as DNA: TGTGCCAGCAGTTCTATCCAACTAGCGGGAGTGGGGTCCCAGGGGGTAAATGAGCAGTTCTTC. Protein product: CASSSIQLAGVGSQGVNEQFF. The chain joins TRBV28 to TRBJ2-1, with 11 bases lining up with TRBD2. Germline-derived CDR1 and CDR2 are MDHEN and SYDVKM. This CDR3 has 21 amino acids. The trim removed 4 bases at V and 7 bases at J, leaving 24 bases unmatched.

The rearrangement joins TRBV30 to TRBJ2-1; 9 nucleotides agree with TRBD2. Per the germline V gene, CDR1 is GTSNPN and CDR2 is SVGIG (reference sequence). After removal of 4 bases from V and 5 bases from J, the junction contained 3 bases not matched to a gene. The CDR3 runs 13 residues. CDR3 nucleotide sequence: TGTGCCTGGAAACTAGCGGGCCACAATGAGCAGTTCTTC. Translating it yields CAWKLAGHNEQFF.

This clone has more than one count but fewer than ten. This chain uses TRBV4-1 with TRBJ2-7; TRBD2 matches 10 bases. Per germline, CDR1 MGHRA and CDR2 YSYEKL. V shed 4 bases, J shed 0 bases, and the junction held 6 bases outside the gene matches. This CDR3 is built from 16 residues. CDR3 nucleotides: TGCGCCAGCAGCCCTAGAGCTAGCGGGAGCTCCTACGAGCAGTACTTC. This encodes CASSPRASGSSYEQYF.

This clone occurred a few times. This chain connects TRBV30 to TRBJ2-1; the D is unclear. The CDR3 is 13 amino acids. Trimming shortened V by 4 bases and J by 9 bases, and 16 bases separated the two germline ends. CDR1 is GTSNPN, CDR2 SVGIG, per germline (reference sequence). The CDR3 DNA reads as TGTGCCTGGAAACCGGCGTTGAAAGTTGAGCAGTTCTTC. Protein product: CAWKPALKVEQFF. Complete variable domain (other parts from reference TRBV30 and TRBJ2-1): SQTIHQWPATLVQPVGSPLSLECTVEGTSNPNLYWYRQAAGRGLQLLFYSVGIGQISSEVPQNLSASRPQDRQFILSSKKLLLSDSGFYLCAWKPALKVEQFFGPGTRLTVL.

The genes are TRBV27 and TRBJ1-2; D unresolved. The ends were cut back, 6 bases at V and 4 bases at J, with 12 bases in the middle. This CDR3 has 13 residues. Looked up from germline, CDR1 is MNHEY and CDR2 is SMNVEV (reference sequence). CDR3 nucleotides: TGTGCCAGCAGACCTGGAAGCCCCTATGGCTACACCTTC. Amino acid sequence: CASRPGSPYGYTF.

CDR3 in DNA: TGCAGCGTCCCGTCGACAGGGTTTCGAGAGACCCAGTACTTC. It specifies CSVPSTGFRETQYF. V usage is TRBV29-1 and J usage is TRBJ2-5; TRBD1 matches at 7 bases. The length of the CDR3 is 14 residues. From germline, CDR1 is SQVTM and CDR2 ANQGSEA. V lost 6 bases, J lost 4 bases, and 11 bases stayed unmatched.